These 29 T cell receptor beta chains came from one sample sequenced in a study of T cell clonality in common variable immunodeficiency. The repertoire was sequenced with immunoSEQ multiplex PCR; TCRdb's copy has only in-frame clones and lacks some. Observed in the sample are roughly 70,000 clones, none of them singletons. The specimen was peripheral blood mononuclear cells. The receptor source for this set is a person between 18 and 75 years old in good health.

This clone turned up a few times. The CDR3 end is not reached by the read, which stops 3 residues before it; the germline J gene fills it in. J is TRBJ1-6 and V is TRBV5-1; weak D call: TRBD1 (5 bases). Trimming pared 0 bases from V and 5 bases from J, leaving 12 bases between. This CDR3 is 16 amino acids long. Germline CDR1 and CDR2: SGHRS and YFSETQ. CDR3 loop: CASSLGATENNSPLHF. The CDR3 DNA, read in part, is TGCGCCAGCAGCTTGGGAGCGACAGAGAATAATTCACCC.

This clone was counted many times. The read stops 3 residues short of the end of the CDR3; the missing end is completed from the germline J gene. This chain connects TRBV19 to TRBJ2-1, with a weak D call TRBD1 (6 bases). CDR1 LNHDA and CDR2 SQIVND come from the germline V gene (reference sequence). V lost 0 bases, J lost 4 bases, and 10 bases lay in between. The CDR3 runs 15 residues. This chain's CDR3 is CASSIDRGGYNEQFF. The CDR3 DNA, read in part, is TGTGCCAGTAGTATAGATCGAGGGGGATACAATGAG.

This clone has at least ten counts. Read sequence stops 3 residues before the CDR3 end, and the germline J gene provides the missing end. The chain carries TRBV13 and TRBJ2-4, with 10 bases identical to TRBD2. The CDR3 runs 17 residues. J was trimmed by 0 bases and V by 5 bases; bases with no gene match: 7. Germline V gives CDR1 PRHDT, CDR2 FYEKMQ (reference sequence). CDR3 residues: CASSITSGEPAKNIQYF. CDR3 DNA (partial): TGTGCCAGCAGCATAACTAGCGGGGAGCCAGCCAAAAACATT.

In its sample, this clone was seen many times. The read comes to an end 3 residues before the CDR3 does, leaving the germline J gene to fill in the end. V and J are TRBV7-8 and TRBJ2-7, with 9 positions matching TRBD2. V lost 1 base, J lost 3 bases, and 1 base stayed unmatched. CDR1 is SGHVS and CDR2 is FQNEAQ in the germline V gene. This CDR3 has 14 residues. CDR3 bases read: TGTGCCAGCAGCTTAGGGACTAGCGACTACGAG. This codes for CASSLGTSDYE. The full CDR3 protein is CASSLGTSDYEQYF.

There are many counts of this clone. The CDR3 bases that were read are TGCAGCGTTTGGAGAGGGGGGAACACTGAA. This sequence encodes CSVWRGGNTE. The CDR3 as a whole reads CSVWRGGNTEAFF. This chain links TRBV29-1 with TRBJ1-1; the D gene is possibly TRBD1 (6 bases). From the germline J gene comes the end of the CDR3, since the read stops 3 residues before it. With 5 bases removed from V and 1 base from J, the gap between germline ends came to 11 bases. The CDR3 sequence is 13 residues long. Germline CDR1 and CDR2: SQVTM and ANQGSEA.

Ten or more counts support this clone. Read data end 3 residues before the CDR3 end; the end is taken from the germline J gene. The genes are TRBV28 and TRBJ2-1; 9 positions agree with TRBD2. The CDR3 contains 16 residues. The V gene's germline CDR1 is MDHEN and CDR2 SYDVKM. V shed 5 bases, J shed 7 bases, and the junction held 12 bases outside the gene matches. CDR3 DNA, as far as it was read: TGTGCCAGCAGTCCCATAGCGGGAGTTGTGGTGAATGAG. Translated, it gives CASSPIAGVVVNE. The CDR3 reads in full as CASSPIAGVVVNEQFF.

This clone turned up a few times. The CDR3 goes on 3 residues after the read ends, and that part is filled in from the germline J gene. V usage is TRBV5-1 and J usage is TRBJ2-3; 9 bases agree with TRBD2. Germline V gene sequence: CDR1 SGHRS, CDR2 YFSETQ. This CDR3 has 15 residues. V dropped 4 bases and J dropped 0; count of bases not matched to a gene: 3. CDR3: CASSGTSGSTDTQYF. Partial CDR3 DNA: TGCGCCAGCAGCGGAACTAGCGGGAGCACAGATACG.

This clone has at least ten counts. The sequence runs out 3 residues before the end of the CDR3; the remainder is reconstructed from the germline J gene. The rearrangement uses TRBV2 and TRBJ2-3, with 10 bases lining up with TRBD2. This CDR3 comprises 17 residues. After removal of 6 bases from V and 1 base from J, the junction contained 10 bases not matched to a gene. The V gene's germline CDR1 is SNHLY and CDR2 FYNNEI. The covered CDR3 bases are TGTGCCAGCAGCCGAGCGGGAGGGACCCTCGGCACAGATACG. Translation gives CASSRAGGTLGTDT. The complete CDR3 sequence is CASSRAGGTLGTDTQYF.

This clone was observed many times. Read coverage stops 3 residues before the CDR3 terminus; the germline J gene supplies the remainder. This sequence joins TRBV19 and TRBJ1-5, with TRBD1 matching 7 bases. The V gene end was trimmed by 9 bases and the J gene end by 2 bases; junction bases not matched to a gene: 4. The CDR3 totals 13 residues. The germline CDR1 and CDR2 sequences are LNHDA and SQIVND (reference sequence). CDR3 DNA (partial): TGTGCCAGACAGGGGATGGGCAATCAGCCC. It yields the protein CARQGMGNQP. From start to end, the CDR3 is CARQGMGNQPQHF.

As for this clone: The missing CDR3 end, 3 residues past where the read stops, is filled in from the germline J gene. J is TRBJ2-1 and V is TRBV30; 10 nucleotides match TRBD1. CDR3 length: 15 amino acids. V was clipped by 3 bases and J by 1 base; unmatched bases: 3. Germline lookup yields CDR1 GTSNPN and CDR2 SVGIG (reference sequence). The CDR3 loop is CAWRGQGRSYNEQFF. Partial CDR3 DNA: TGTGCCTGGAGGGGACAGGGGCGTTCCTACAATGAG.

This clone was observed many times. The read is 3 residues too short to cover the CDR3 end, so that end is filled in from the germline J gene. The genes are TRBV10-1 and TRBJ2-2; no clear D. The CDR3 is 13 residues long. CDR1 and CDR2 (germline): WNHNN, SYGVQD (reference sequence). Between the trimmed V and J ends, which lost 3 bases and 4 bases, there was a span of 6 bases. The CDR3 loop is CASSDPGTGELFF. Partial CDR3 DNA: TGCGCCAGCAGTGATCCCGGCACCGGGGAG.

There are many counts of this clone. The DNA ends 3 residues before the CDR3 does, and the rest of the CDR3 is filled in from the germline J gene. The genes are TRBV12-3 or TRBV12-4 and TRBJ1-4; 11 bases line up with TRBD1. Germline trimming cut 6 bases from V and 6 bases from J; bases unmatched to any gene: 6. The length of the CDR3 is 15 residues. The part of the CDR3 DNA that was read is TGTGCCAGCAGCCGCTTGGGACAGGGGGATGAAAAA. Translating it yields CASSRLGQGDEK. The entire CDR3 is CASSRLGQGDEKLFF.

This clone was picked up many times. The CDR3 goes on 3 residues after the read ends, and that part is filled in from the germline J gene. The chain couples TRBV2 to TRBJ2-5; the D is unclear. The V gene's germline CDR1 is SNHLY and CDR2 FYNNEI. This CDR3 contains 12 residues. Trimming left V 5 bases short and J 5 bases short, with 9 bases between. The CDR3 DNA, read in part, is TGTGCCAGCAGTAAAAAGAGGGAGACC. Its protein is CASSKKRET. Given in full, the CDR3 is CASSKKRETQYF.

The table lists this clone with many counts. CDR3 DNA (partial): TGTGCCAGCTCAAGGGGGACAGGGGGCGCGGCTGAA. It yields the protein CASSRGTGGAAE. The CDR3 in full is CASSRGTGGAAEAFF. This chain links TRBV18 with TRBJ1-1; TRBD1 agrees at 12 bases. The read terminates 3 residues ahead of where the CDR3 ends, so the germline J gene completes it. In germline, CDR1 is KGHSH, CDR2 LQKENI. CDR3 length: 15 residues. Trimming removed 5 bases from V and 6 bases from J; junction bases left unmatched: 7. The entire variable domain, with the rest obtained from reference TRBV18 and TRBJ1-1, is as follows: NAGVMQNPRHLVRRRGQEARLRCSPMKGHSHVYWYRQLPEEGLKFMVYLQKENIIDESGMPKERFSAEFPKEGPSILRIQQVVRGDSAAYFCASSRGTGGAAEAFFGQGTRLTVV.

This clone was counted at least ten times. The read comes to an end 3 residues before the CDR3 does, leaving the germline J gene to fill in the end. V is TRBV2 and J is TRBJ1-2, with TRBD1 identical over 8 bases. Trimming at V came to 2 bases and at J to 7 bases, leaving 9 bases not matched to a gene. In germline, CDR1 is SNHLY, CDR2 FYNNEI. This CDR3 contains 15 residues. The CDR3 loop reads CASSERAGGAGGYTF. The part of the CDR3 DNA that was read is TGTGCCAGCAGTGAACGGGCAGGGGGCGCGGGTGGC.

This clone has a count of ten or more. The observed sequence ends 3 residues before the CDR3 terminus, with the missing tail filled in from the germline J gene. V is TRBV29-1 and J is TRBJ2-2; the match to TRBD2 covers 8 bases. J gave up 5 bases and V 7 bases, and 12 bases lay outside the gene matches. CDR3 length: 15 amino acids. Germline V gene sequence: CDR1 SQVTM, CDR2 ANQGSEA. CDR3 in amino acids: CSARGGDIGTGELFF. The CDR3 bases that were read are TGCAGCGCCCGGGGGGGGGACATCGGGACCGGGGAG.

This clone was counted at least ten times. The read stops 3 residues short of the end of the CDR3; the missing end is completed from the germline J gene. This rearrangement joins TRBV5-1 to TRBJ1-1; 7 bases align to TRBD1. The germline CDR1 and CDR2 sequences are SGHRS and YFSETQ. With 4 bases clipped from V and 1 base from J, the junction kept 7 bases outside the gene matches. The CDR3 is 15 residues long. CDR3 DNA (partial): TGCGCCAGCAGCCTAGGACAGGTTCAGAACACTGAA. Protein: CASSLGQVQNTE. The whole CDR3 sequence is CASSLGQVQNTEAFF.

This clone was counted ten times or more. The sequence runs out 3 residues before the end of the CDR3; the remainder is reconstructed from the germline J gene. V is TRBV4-1 and J is TRBJ2-3; 7 bases are a match to TRBD2. V was clipped by 2 bases and J by 4 bases; unmatched bases: 3. The CDR3 runs to 14 residues. Germline CDR1 reads MGHRA; CDR2 reads YSYEKL. The DNA read from the CDR3 is TGCGCCAGCAGCCAAACGGGGGGAGCAGATACG. Its translation: CASSQTGGADT. The whole CDR3 protein is CASSQTGGADTQYF.

This clone has ten or more counts. Coverage ceases 3 residues before the CDR3 finishes, and the germline J gene fills in the end. V usage is TRBV20-1 and J usage is TRBJ2-5; tentatively, D is TRBD1 (5 bases). The CDR3 is made up of 15 amino acids. Trimming removed 7 bases at V and 0 bases at J, with 18 bases between. CDR1 DFQATT and CDR2 SNEGSKA come from the germline V gene (reference sequence). The CDR3: CSVRGQGKDQETQYF. The CDR3 bases that were read are TGCAGTGTTAGGGGTCAGGGAAAGGACCAAGAGACC.

This clone was picked up many times. With the read ending 3 residues before the CDR3 end, the germline J gene is used to fill in that end. Other DNA sequences in the same sample also yield this CDR3. The chain combines TRBV28 with TRBJ2-7; TRBD2 is a possible D gene (6 bases). The V end was cut by 6 bases, the J end by 0 bases, with 12 bases between. The CDR3 has 14 amino acids. CDR1 and CDR2 (germline): MDHEN, SYDVKM. CDR3 DNA, as far as it was read: TGTGCCAGCAGCCGCAGCGGGTCCTCCTACGAG. Amino acid sequence: CASSRSGSSYE. The CDR3 reads in full as CASSRSGSSYEQYF.

This clone was detected ten times or more. CDR3 region: CASSRGFFGYTF. The DNA read from the CDR3 is TGTGCCAGCTCACGAGGTTTTTTTGGC. The rearrangement uses TRBV18 and TRBJ1-2, with D uncertain. The CDR3 end is not reached by the read, which stops 3 residues before it; the germline J gene fills it in. V was clipped by 4 bases and J by 7 bases, with 10 bases between them. This CDR3 comprises 12 residues. Germline CDR1 is KGHSH and CDR2 is LQKENI.

This clone has ten or more counts. The read ends 3 residues before the CDR3 terminus; that terminus is restored from the germline J gene. J is TRBJ2-1 and V is TRBV5-4; 8 nucleotides align to TRBD2. This CDR3 spans 16 amino acids. The junction had 10 bases not matched to a gene; V was cut back by 1 base and J by 7 bases. Germline loops: CDR1 SGHNT, CDR2 YYREEE (reference sequence). The covered CDR3 bases are TGTGCCAGCAGCTTGTTCCAGACGGGAGGGACAAATGAG. Translation: CASSLFQTGGTNE. The entire CDR3 is CASSLFQTGGTNEQFF.

This clone showed up many times. The read ends 3 residues early relative to the CDR3; the germline J gene fills the gap. The rearrangement joins TRBV19 to TRBJ2-3, with TRBD1 as a possible D gene (5 bases). V was pared by 5 bases and J by 3 bases, with 18 bases between. Germline CDR1 is LNHDA and CDR2 is SQIVND (reference sequence). CDR3 length: 16 residues. This chain's CDR3 is CASSPGSPSSTDTQYF. Incomplete CDR3 DNA: TGTGCCAGTAGTCCAGGGTCTCCGTCTTCTACAGATACG. Together with reference TRBV19 and TRBJ2-3, the CDR3 gives the full variable domain: DGGITQSPKYLFRKEGQNVTLSCEQNLNHDAMYWYRQDPGQGLRLIYYSQIVNDFQKGDIAEGYSVSREKKESFPLTVTSAQKNPTAFYLCASSPGSPSSTDTQYFGPGTRLTVL.

At least ten counts were recorded for this clone. The read finishes 3 residues shy of the CDR3 end, and the germline J gene is used to complete it. The chain recombines TRBV19 with TRBJ2-6, with D perhaps TRBD2 (5 bases). V was pared by 8 bases and J by 1 base, with 12 bases between. The CDR3 consists of 15 residues. CDR1 is LNHDA, CDR2 SQIVND, per germline (reference sequence). CDR3 bases read: TGTGCCAGTCAAAGGCCGGGGTCTGGGGCCAACGTC. It translates to CASQRPGSGANV. The entire CDR3 protein is CASQRPGSGANVLTF.

This clone was seen many times. The read ends 3 residues before the CDR3 terminus; that terminus is restored from the germline J gene. The V gene is TRBV7-3, the J gene TRBJ2-3; D is undetermined. CDR1 and CDR2 (germline): SGHTA, FQGTGA. With 2 bases removed from V and 0 bases from J, the gap between germline ends came to 6 bases. This CDR3 is 14 amino acids long. The CDR3: CASSLYGSTDTQYF. Incomplete CDR3 DNA: TGTGCCAGCAGCTTATACGGTAGCACAGATACG. The full variable domain, in which reference TRBV7-3 and TRBJ2-3 provide the parts outside the CDR3, is GAGVSQTPSNKVTEKGKYVELRCDPISGHTALYWYRQSLGQGPEFLIYFQGTGAADDSGLPNDRFFAVRPEGSVSTLKIQRTERGDSAVYLCASSLYGSTDTQYFGPGTRLTVL.

This clone was counted at least ten times. Sequencing ends 3 residues short of the CDR3 end; the germline J gene provides the rest. The gene calls are TRBV7-9 and TRBJ2-1; TRBD1 agrees at 8 bases. The junction had 2 bases not matched to a gene; V was cut back by 4 bases and J by 0 bases. This CDR3 has 15 residues. CDR1 and CDR2 from the germline V gene are SEHNR and FQNEAQ (reference sequence). CDR3: CASSSGQDSYNEQFF. CDR3 DNA (partial): TGTGCCAGCAGCTCGGGACAGGACTCCTACAATGAG. Combining the CDR3 with reference TRBV7-9 and TRBJ2-1 gives the whole variable domain DTGVSQNPRHKITKRGQNVTFRCDPISEHNRLYWYRQTLGQGPEFLTYFQNEAQLEKSRLLSDRFSAERPKGSFSTLEIQRTEQGDSAMYLCASSSGQDSYNEQFFGPGTRLTVL.

There are many counts of this clone. The read terminates 3 residues before the CDR3 end, so the remaining end is supplied by the germline J gene. V usage is TRBV20-1 and J usage is TRBJ1-5; D uncertain. V lost 0 bases and J lost 5, with 11 bases in between. The CDR3 contains 14 residues. In germline, CDR1 is DFQATT, CDR2 SNEGSKA (reference sequence). The CDR3 spells CSARDWAGDQPQHF. CDR3 bases read: TGCAGTGCTAGAGATTGGGCCGGCGATCAGCCC.

This clone came up many times. The DNA ends 3 residues before the CDR3 does, and the rest of the CDR3 is filled in from the germline J gene. The chain recombines TRBV10-1 with TRBJ2-7; no firm D call. Germline V gene data show CDR1 as WNHNN and CDR2 as SYGVQD (reference sequence). Trimming took off 3 bases at V and 4 bases at J, with 22 bases between the two ends. The CDR3 runs 17 residues. The covered CDR3 bases are TGCGCCAGCAGTGACCTTCATTTAAGGGTAGAACGGTACGAG. It translates to CASSDLHLRVERYE. The full CDR3 sequence reads CASSDLHLRVERYEQYF.

This clone was found many times. The sequence runs out 3 residues before the end of the CDR3; the remainder is reconstructed from the germline J gene. The chain employs TRBV10-3 and TRBJ1-2; D may be TRBD1 (5 bases). CDR3 size: 15 residues. Germline CDR1 and CDR2: ENHRY and SYGVKD. Incomplete CDR3 DNA: TGTGCCATCAGTGAGACACCTCCGGGGACTATTGAC. Protein sequence: CAISETPPGTID. The complete CDR3 protein is CAISETPPGTIDYTF.